These 20 T cell receptor beta chains were all obtained from the same sample, sequenced in a study of neurological immune-mediated disorders. TCRdb fed the 5' RACE reads into MiXCR, producing one record per CDR3 protein. The data show some 60,000 distinct CDR3 sequences, with 3% to 4.5% seen just once and approximately 3.1% held by the top ten. The specimen sequenced was PBMCs. These receptors all stem from a woman in her 30s with multiple sclerosis.

There are many counts of this clonotype. This chain connects TRBV29-1 to TRBJ2-7, with a weak D call TRBD2 (5 bases). This CDR3 region has 14 residues. The germline gives CDR1 SQVTM, CDR2 ANQGSEA. Trimming took 4 bases from V and 0 from J, leaving 13 bases between them. CDR3 DNA: TGCAGCGTTGGTAGAGGCGAGGGCTCCTACGAGCAGTACTTC. This gives the protein CSVGRGEGSYEQYF.

The sample holds many counts of this clonotype. The gene calls are TRBV6-5 and TRBJ2-5; 8 nucleotides line up with TRBD1. This CDR3 has 14 residues. Germline V CDR1 and CDR2: MNHEY, SVGAGI. J lost 3 bases, V lost 5 bases, and 5 bases had no gene match. The CDR3 reads CASSIGTGKETQYF. CDR3 nucleotide sequence: TGTGCCAGCAGTATAGGGACAGGAAAAGAGACCCAGTACTTC.

This clonotype was seen at least ten times. The gene calls are TRBV7-9 and TRBJ1-2; tentative D call: TRBD1 (5 bases). The CDR3 length is 16 residues. Germline V CDR1 and CDR2: SEHNR, FQNEAQ (reference sequence). The germline V and J ends were trimmed by 5 bases and 5 bases, with 21 bases remaining between them. For the CDR3, the DNA is TGTGCCAGCAGCACAATCACCCCGACCTGGGGGTATGGCTACACCTTC. It specifies CASSTITPTWGYGYTF. The full variable domain, with the rest looked up from reference TRBV7-9 and TRBJ1-2, is DTGVSQNPRHKITKRGQNVTFRCDPISEHNRLYWYRQTLGQGPEFLTYFQNEAQLEKSRLLSDRFSAERPKGSFSTLEIQRTEQGDSAMYLCASSTITPTWGYGYTFGSGTRLTVV.

This clonotype was counted ten times or more. This sequence joins TRBV7-2 and TRBJ1-1; 7 bases are a match to TRBD1. J was trimmed by 3 bases and V by 1 base; bases with no gene match: 14. CDR1 and CDR2 from the germline V gene are SGHTA and FQGNSA. CDR3 length equals 18 residues. In nucleotides, the CDR3 is TGTGCCAGCAGCTTAGATACCCTGGGTGCAGGGGGAGACACTGAAGCTTTCTTT. Translation: CASSLDTLGAGGDTEAFF.

This clonotype appeared many times. The CDR3: CASSLGGKGQPQHF. For the CDR3, the DNA is TGTGCCAGCAGTTTAGGGGGGAAGGGTCAGCCCCAGCATTTT. The rearrangement joins TRBV12-3 or TRBV12-4 to TRBJ1-5; the D gene is possibly TRBD1 (5 bases). CDR3 length equals 14 residues. Trimming stripped 1 base from V and 6 bases from J, with 10 bases between.

In its sample, this clonotype was seen many times. The chain combines TRBV5-6 with TRBJ2-3; maybe TRBD1 (5 bases). In germline, CDR1 is SGHDT, CDR2 YYEEEE. The CDR3 is made up of 16 amino acids. V was cut by 1 base and J by 2 bases, with 14 bases left in between. Here the CDR3 DNA reads TGTGCCAGCAGCTTGACGGTGGGGCTGAACACAGATACGCAGTATTTT. It yields the protein CASSLTVGLNTDTQYF.

This clonotype showed up many times. The rearrangement joins TRBV20-1 to TRBJ1-2; TRBD1 agrees at 9 bases. V lost 5 bases to trimming and J lost 6 bases; unmatched junction nucleotides: 7. CDR3 length: 13 residues. Germline V CDR1 and CDR2: DFQATT, SNEGSKA (reference sequence). Here the CDR3 reads CSAPGQGVDGYTF. For the CDR3, the DNA is TGCAGTGCTCCGGGACAGGGCGTTGATGGCTACACCTTC.

This clonotype was detected ten times or more. The rearrangement uses TRBV12-3 or TRBV12-4 and TRBJ2-2; D is uncertain. This CDR3 is 13 amino acids long. V was trimmed by 6 bases and J by 2 bases, leaving 7 bases between them. Written as DNA, the CDR3 is TGTGCCAGCAGCCAAGACAACACCGGGGAGCTGTTTTTT. Residues: CASSQDNTGELFF.

This clonotype was counted ten times or more. The chain combines TRBV5-1 with TRBJ2-5; 7 bases match TRBD1. CDR1 and CDR2 from the germline V gene are SGHRS and YFSETQ. There are 14 residues in the CDR3. Trimming removed 0 bases from V and 5 bases from J; junction bases left unmatched: 4. For the CDR3, the DNA is TGCGCCAGCAGCTTGGGAGGGGGCGTGGAGACCCAGTACTTC. This sequence encodes CASSLGGGVETQYF. The full variable domain, with the rest looked up from reference TRBV5-1 and TRBJ2-5, is KAGVTQTPRYLIKTRGQQVTLSCSPISGHRSVSWYQQTPGQGLQFLFEYFSETQRNKGNFPGRFSGRQFSNSRSEMNVSTLELGDSALYLCASSLGGGVETQYFGPGTRLLVL.

Ten or more counts support this clonotype. The chain couples TRBV9 to TRBJ1-2; 8 positions match TRBD1. Germline CDR1 SGDLS, CDR2 YYNGEE. This CDR3 is 15 amino acids long. V lost 5 bases and J lost 1; bases outside the gene matches: 7. The CDR3 protein is CASSPTDRGNYGYTF. CDR3 in DNA: TGTGCCAGCAGTCCCACCGACAGGGGTAACTATGGCTACACCTTC.

This clonotype was detected many times. The rearrangement uses TRBV18 and TRBJ1-6; TRBD1 is a possible D gene (6 bases). Germline values: CDR1 KGHSH, CDR2 LQKENI. V was cut by 5 bases and J by 6 bases, with 17 bases left in between. This CDR3 is built from 16 residues. CDR3 sequence: CASSTTGTTSNSPLHF. The CDR3 nucleotides read TGTGCCAGCTCAACGACCGGGACAACAAGTAATTCACCCCTCCACTTT.

This clonotype was recorded at least ten times. The chain has TRBV5-1 and TRBJ2-3, with D perhaps TRBD2 (6 bases). Trimming pared 1 base from V and 1 base from J, leaving 13 bases between. Germline assignment: CDR1 SGHRS and CDR2 YFSETQ. CDR3 length: 16 residues. CDR3 loop: CASSLIMGGGTDTQYF. Written as DNA, the CDR3 is TGCGCCAGCAGCTTGATCATGGGCGGGGGCACAGATACGCAGTATTTT.

This clonotype was seen many times. The limits of the CDR3 on the DNA are not certain, so only TCRdb's listed CDR3 is given. V and J are TRBV7-2 and TRBJ2-7; the tabulated D call, TRBD1, remains unverified against the DNA. The CDR3 is 15 amino acids long, termini counted. From germline, CDR1 is SGHTA and CDR2 FQGNSA. This CDR3 reads CASSFGAGGGREQYF.

The sample holds many counts of this clonotype. The rearrangement uses TRBV29-1 and TRBJ2-1; 8 bases fit TRBD1. Germline CDR1 SQVTM, CDR2 ANQGSEA. The CDR3 loop spans 15 amino acids. V was pared by 8 bases and J by 3 bases, with 12 bases of the junction left unmatched. CDR3: CSSPVAGGVYNEQFF. The CDR3 bases are TGCAGCTCCCCTGTGGCAGGGGGCGTCTACAATGAGCAGTTCTTC.

As concerns this clonotype: A much more abundant neighbour one base away suggests this may be a read error. The chain joins TRBV5-1 to TRBJ1-2; D may be TRBD1 (6 bases). The germline V gene has CDR1 SGHRS and CDR2 YFSETQ. The CDR3 is made up of 13 amino acids. This CDR3 is CASNLPDSYGYTF. CDR3 nucleotides: TGCGCCAGCAACTTGCCGGACAGCTATGGCTACACCTTC.

This clonotype was counted ten times or more. The chain couples TRBV5-1 to TRBJ2-5; maybe TRBD1 (6 bases). The V end was cut by 4 bases, the J end by 1 base, with 14 bases between. Germline CDR1 reads SGHRS; CDR2 reads YFSETQ. The CDR3 loop spans 15 amino acids. The CDR3 here is CASSPNTGIQETQYF. Here the CDR3 DNA reads TGCGCCAGCAGCCCTAATACAGGGATCCAAGAGACCCAGTACTTC.

This clonotype was picked up many times. V gene TRBV5-1 combines with J gene TRBJ1-4; a weak D match, TRBD1 (5 bases). Looked up from germline, CDR1 is SGHRS and CDR2 is YFSETQ. V was pared by 0 bases and J by 2 bases, with 5 bases between. The CDR3 is made up of 14 amino acids. This CDR3 is CASSLGQTNEKLFF. CDR3 bases: TGCGCCAGCAGCTTGGGACAGACTAATGAAAAACTGTTTTTT.

The chain recombines TRBV5-1 with TRBJ2-5, with 7 bases matching TRBD2. Losses at the gene ends were 2 bases for V and 2 bases for J; bases not matched to a gene: 9. The CDR3 runs 16 residues. The germline V gene has CDR1 SGHRS and CDR2 YFSETQ. The CDR3 here is CASSFGAGEIQETQYF. The CDR3 DNA reads as TGCGCCAGCAGCTTTGGGGCGGGAGAGATTCAAGAGACCCAGTACTTC.

The sample holds many counts of this clonotype. The J gene is TRBJ2-5, the V gene TRBV20-1; D is undetermined. This CDR3 spans 14 amino acids. The germline V and J ends were trimmed by 2 bases and 5 bases, with 15 bases remaining between them. The germline CDR1 and CDR2 sequences are DFQATT and SNEGSKA (reference sequence). CDR3 sequence: CSARFATAGETQYF. DNA of the CDR3: TGCAGTGCTAGATTCGCGACCGCTGGCGAGACCCAGTACTTC.

This clonotype was seen many times. Here the CDR3 DNA reads TGTGCCAGCAAAGCGGGGACGATCGACAATGAGCAGTTCTTC. The encoded protein is CASKAGTIDNEQFF. V and J are TRBV12-3 or TRBV12-4 and TRBJ2-1, with 7 bases identical to TRBD2. There are 14 residues in the CDR3. V shed 7 bases and J 5 bases; nucleotides not matched to a gene: 8.